Below, 13 T cell receptor beta chains from the same sample are listed, as sequenced in a study of T cell changes during pregnancy in multiple sclerosis. TCRdb keeps only in-frame clones here, not all; method: immunoSEQ multiplex PCR. The repertoire holds about 98,000 clones, around 90% seen once, with about 2.3% in the top ten. This specimen was peripheral blood, taken after pregnancy. These receptor sequences come from a female donor in good health, enrolled as a control in a pregnancy study.

The chain employs TRBV2 and TRBJ2-3; 8 nucleotides line up with TRBD1. Germline V lookup: CDR1 SNHLY, CDR2 FYNNEI. The CDR3 length is 15 residues. The ends lost 6 bases at V and 6 bases at J; junction bases unmatched: 11. The CDR3, as DNA: TGTGCCAGCAGAGCACAGGGGGTAAGGGGGGATACGCAGTATTTT. Its translation: CASRAQGVRGDTQYF.

This chain joins TRBV9 and TRBJ2-3; 13 nucleotides match TRBD2. The junction had 25 bases not matched to a gene; V was cut back by 3 bases and J by 6 bases. In germline, CDR1 is SGDLS, CDR2 YYNGEE. CDR3 length: 22 residues. Written as DNA, the CDR3 is TGTGCCAGCAGCGCGGGGGTTTTCGGACTAGCGGGGGAACCCAACGCCATCGATACGCAGTATTTT. Translation gives CASSAGVFGLAGEPNAIDTQYF.

The chain is built from TRBV15 and TRBJ1-2, with 7 bases lining up with TRBD1. The CDR3 loop spans 15 amino acids. Trimming cost V 0 bases and J 3 bases; bases outside gene matches: 4. Germline V lookup: CDR1 LNHNV, CDR2 YYDKDF (reference sequence). The CDR3 sequence: CATSREQGSDYGYTF. In DNA form, the CDR3 reads TGTGCCACCAGCAGAGAACAGGGGTCGGACTATGGCTACACCTTC. The variable domain in full, with the rest retrieved from reference TRBV15 and TRBJ1-2, is DAMVIQNPRYQVTQFGKPVTLSCSQTLNHNVMYWYQQKSSQAPKLLFHYYDKDFNNEADTPDNFQSRRPNTSFCFLDIRSPGLGDTAMYLCATSREQGSDYGYTFGSGTRLTVV.

CDR3 DNA: TGTGCCATCAGTGAGGGACAGGGTGGTAATGAAAAACTGTTTTTT. This gives the protein CAISEGQGGNEKLFF. The V gene is TRBV10-3, the J gene TRBJ1-4, with TRBD1 matching over 8 bases. Germline assignment: CDR1 ENHRY and CDR2 SYGVKD. The V and J ends lost 2 bases and 4 bases, in that order; junction bases with no gene match: 3. The CDR3 extends over 15 amino acids.

The genes are TRBV6-6 and TRBJ2-3, with 9 bases aligning to TRBD1. V lost 2 bases, J lost 6 bases, and 3 bases stayed unmatched. The CDR3 length is 14 residues. Germline V lookup: CDR1 MNHNY, CDR2 SVGAGI (reference sequence). The CDR3 DNA reads as TGTGCCAGCAGTTACGCAGGGACAGGGGATACGCAGTATTTT. Amino acids: CASSYAGTGDTQYF.

This clone was counted once. The rearrangement uses TRBV11-3 and TRBJ2-2; D not certain. CDR1 SGHNT and CDR2 YENEEA come from the germline V gene. Trimming stripped 4 bases from V and 5 bases from J, with 11 bases between. This CDR3 has 14 residues. DNA for the CDR3: TGTGCCAGCAGCTCAAATACTCAAACCGGGGAGCTGTTTTTT. Protein product: CASSSNTQTGELFF.

The chain couples TRBV5-1 to TRBJ2-1, with a tentative D call TRBD2 (6 bases). Trimming took 6 bases from V and 9 from J, leaving 22 bases between them. The germline V gene encodes CDR1 SGHRS and CDR2 YFSETQ. This CDR3 is 15 amino acids long. The CDR3: CASNIADGGLGEQFF. CDR3 sequence (DNA): TGCGCCAGCAATATAGCGGACGGAGGGTTGGGTGAGCAGTTCTTC.

V is TRBV15 and J is TRBJ2-3; 7 bases map to TRBD2. The CDR3 runs 17 residues. Germline lookup yields CDR1 LNHNV and CDR2 YYDKDF (reference sequence). Trimming removed 0 bases from V and 2 bases from J; junction bases left unmatched: 8. The CDR3 nucleotides read TGTGCCACCAGCAGAGATTCGTCTAGCGGATTCACAGATACGCAGTATTTT. Encoded protein: CATSRDSSSGFTDTQYF.

This clone has only one observation. The chain uses TRBV6-1 and TRBJ1-2; perhaps TRBD1 as D (6 bases). With 3 bases removed from V and 2 bases from J, the gap between germline ends came to 13 bases. Germline values: CDR1 MNHNS, CDR2 SASEGT. The CDR3 length is 15 residues. As DNA, the CDR3 is TGTGCCAGCAGTGACGGACGGACAGCCAACTATGGCTACACCTTC. Translation gives CASSDGRTANYGYTF.

The chain recombines TRBV18 with TRBJ1-2; TRBD1 matches at 10 bases. The germline CDR1 and CDR2 sequences are KGHSH and LQKENI. This CDR3 is built from 16 residues. V was clipped by 2 bases and J by 5 bases; unmatched bases: 8. CDR3 coding DNA: TGTGCCAGCTCACCAAAGACAGGGGGCGGCGTGTATGGCTACACCTTC. Translation gives CASSPKTGGGVYGYTF. The variable domain in full, with the rest retrieved from reference TRBV18 and TRBJ1-2, is NAGVMQNPRHLVRRRGQEARLRCSPMKGHSHVYWYRQLPEEGLKFMVYLQKENIIDESGMPKERFSAEFPKEGPSILRIQQVVRGDSAAYFCASSPKTGGGVYGYTFGSGTRLTVV.

This chain connects TRBV7-9 to TRBJ1-5, with TRBD1 matching over 8 bases. The germline gives CDR1 SEHNR, CDR2 FQNEAQ (reference sequence). CDR3 length equals 15 residues. V shed 5 bases, J shed 3 bases, and the junction held 6 bases outside the gene matches. The CDR3, as DNA: TGTGCCAGCAGCCCCACAGGGGGTCCCAATCAGCCCCAGCATTTT. Translation: CASSPTGGPNQPQHF.

V and J are TRBV5-4 and TRBJ2-7, with TRBD1 matching 7 bases. This CDR3 is 13 amino acids long. The V and J ends lost 4 bases and 3 bases, in that order; junction bases with no gene match: 4. Per the germline V gene, CDR1 is SGHNT and CDR2 is YYREEE (reference sequence). CDR3: CASSPGQNYEQYF. In nucleotides, the CDR3 is TGTGCCAGCAGCCCGGGACAGAACTACGAGCAGTACTTC.

The chain combines TRBV6-1 with TRBJ2-5, with D maybe TRBD1 (5 bases). The CDR3 is 18 residues long. Looked up from germline, CDR1 is MNHNS and CDR2 is SASEGT. Trimming took off 2 bases at V and 0 bases at J, with 19 bases between the two ends. The CDR3 region is CASSERQGSVGNQETQYF. The CDR3 DNA reads as TGTGCCAGCAGTGAAAGGCAGGGTTCGGTGGGGAACCAAGAGACCCAGTACTTC.